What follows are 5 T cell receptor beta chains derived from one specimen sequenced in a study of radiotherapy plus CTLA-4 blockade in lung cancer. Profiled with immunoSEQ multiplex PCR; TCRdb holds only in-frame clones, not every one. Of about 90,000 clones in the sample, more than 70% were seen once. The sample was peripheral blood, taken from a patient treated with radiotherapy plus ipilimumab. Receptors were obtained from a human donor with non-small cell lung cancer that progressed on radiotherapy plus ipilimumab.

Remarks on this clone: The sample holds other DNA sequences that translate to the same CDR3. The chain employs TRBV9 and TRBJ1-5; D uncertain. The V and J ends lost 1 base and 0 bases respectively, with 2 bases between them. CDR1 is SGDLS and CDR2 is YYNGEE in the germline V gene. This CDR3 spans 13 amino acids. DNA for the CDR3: TGTGCCAGCAGCGTAAATAGCAATCAGCCCCAGCATTTT. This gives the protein CASSVNSNQPQHF.

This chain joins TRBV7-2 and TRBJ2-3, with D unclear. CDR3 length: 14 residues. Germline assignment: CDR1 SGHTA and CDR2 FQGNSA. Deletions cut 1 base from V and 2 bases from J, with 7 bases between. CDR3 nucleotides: TGTGCCAGCAGCTTAGACAGAATCACAGATACGCAGTATTTT. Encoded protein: CASSLDRITDTQYF.

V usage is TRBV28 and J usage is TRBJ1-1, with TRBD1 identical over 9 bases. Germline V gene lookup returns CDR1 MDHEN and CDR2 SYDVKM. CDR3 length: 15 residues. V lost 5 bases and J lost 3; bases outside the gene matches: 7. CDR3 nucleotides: TGTGCCAGCAGTATAAACAGGGGGCATCACACTGAAGCTTTCTTT. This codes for CASSINRGHHTEAFF.

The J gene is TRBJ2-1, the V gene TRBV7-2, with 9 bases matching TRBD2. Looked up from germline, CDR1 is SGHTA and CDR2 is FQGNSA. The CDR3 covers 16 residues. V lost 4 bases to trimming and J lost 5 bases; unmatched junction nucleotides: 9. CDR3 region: CASSSSSGRYNNEQFF. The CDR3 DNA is TGTGCCAGCAGCTCGAGTAGCGGGAGATACAACAATGAGCAGTTCTTC.

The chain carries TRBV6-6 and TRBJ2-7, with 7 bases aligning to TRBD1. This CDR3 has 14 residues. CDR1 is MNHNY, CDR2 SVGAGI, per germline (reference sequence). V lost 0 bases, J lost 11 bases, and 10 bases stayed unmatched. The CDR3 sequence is CASSYSSGTEYEYF. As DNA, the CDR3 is TGTGCCAGCAGTTACTCATCCGGGACAGAATATGAGTACTTC.